Below, 3 T cell receptor beta chains from the same sample are listed, as sequenced in a study of blood T cell repertoires in COVID-19. Profiled with immunoSEQ multiplex PCR; TCRdb holds only in-frame clones, not every one. This sample has some 330,000 clones, with around 84% found just once. Sequenced: PBMCs or T cells enriched from blood (not recorded which). These receptors originate from a man younger than 45 who had recovered from COVID-19.

This chain connects TRBV27 to TRBJ1-6; D remains ambiguous. The germline V gene encodes CDR1 MNHEY and CDR2 SMNVEV (reference sequence). The CDR3 covers 15 residues. The V gene lost 0 bases and the J gene lost 3 bases, with 6 bases spanning the gap. The CDR3 loop reads CASSLSTSYNSPLHF. In DNA, the CDR3 is TGTGCCAGCAGTTTATCCACCAGCTATAATTCACCCCTCCACTTT.

The V and J genes are TRBV5-1 and TRBJ2-1; 7 bases are a match to TRBD1. Germline CDR1 is SGHRS and CDR2 is YFSETQ. CDR3 length: 15 residues. V gave up 1 base and J gave up 7 bases; unmatched junction bases: 8. For the CDR3, the DNA is TGCGCCAGCAGCTTGTCTCAGGGGGTCGAAAATGAGCAGTTCTTC. Protein sequence: CASSLSQGVENEQFF.

J is TRBJ1-2 and V is TRBV10-3, with a possible D match to TRBD1 (6 bases). Germline CDR1 and CDR2: ENHRY and SYGVKD. The CDR3 spans 13 residues. The V and J ends lost 0 bases and 5 bases respectively, with 7 bases between them. DNA for the CDR3: TGTGCCATCAGTGAGTCGCAGGGGTATGGCTACACCTTC. Residues: CAISESQGYGYTF.